This TCR beta chain comes out of a study of CD8+CD57+ T cells in acquired aplastic anemia. Study context: Sorted CD4+ and CD8+ cells gave an average of approximately 3.1 ug of DNA.

Concerning this clonotype itself: Its antigen is not known.

The TCR beta profiling, which covered VDJ combination and CDR3 sequence, was carried out using genomic DNA as the template. Via MiXCR, TCRdb re-called the reads, giving one row per CDR3 protein. This table has over 150,000 distinct CDR3 sequences, 35% to 55% appearing once. Findings and caveats of the study: Found in both controls and patients were around 29 CD8+ CDR3 sequences.

Germline loops: CDR1 SGHKS, CDR2 YYEKEE (reference sequence). Unmatched junction bases numbered 4, after V lost 3 bases and J lost 6 bases. The CDR3 extends over 13 amino acids. The chain recombines TRBV5-5 with TRBJ2-7, with TRBD1 matching over 9 bases. The sequence was collected from a human donor in good health. Sample: sorted CD4+, CD8+, or CD8+CD57+ T cells (not recorded which) from PBMCs. The CDR3 region has the DNA TGTGCCAGCAGCTGGACAGGGGTTGTCGAGCAGTACTTC. It translates to CASSWTGVVEQYF.